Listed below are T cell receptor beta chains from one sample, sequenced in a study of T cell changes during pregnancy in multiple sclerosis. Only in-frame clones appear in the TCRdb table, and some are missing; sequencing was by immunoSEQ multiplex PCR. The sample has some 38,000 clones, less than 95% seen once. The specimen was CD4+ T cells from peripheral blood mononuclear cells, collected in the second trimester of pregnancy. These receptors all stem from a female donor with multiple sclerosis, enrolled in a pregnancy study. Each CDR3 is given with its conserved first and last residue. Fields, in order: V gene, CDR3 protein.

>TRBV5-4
CASSLASRSDNEQFF
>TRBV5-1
CASGGDLEGYEQYF
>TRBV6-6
CASSYSRTGSDQPQHF
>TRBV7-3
CASSRAGGNNEQFF
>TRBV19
CASWTSGSTGELFF
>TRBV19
CASSSISGSIYEQYF
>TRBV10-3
CAIRGEGTEAFF
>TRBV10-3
CAISGTDLYGYTF
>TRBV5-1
CASSSNRGNSPLHF
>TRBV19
CASSIEGRANEKLFF
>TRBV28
CASSFRRINGNQPQHF
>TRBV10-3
CAITATGVGGELFF
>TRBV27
CASQRQGRKTSEAFF
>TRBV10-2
CASIGQGVTEAFF
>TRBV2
CASSEVAGGYEQYF